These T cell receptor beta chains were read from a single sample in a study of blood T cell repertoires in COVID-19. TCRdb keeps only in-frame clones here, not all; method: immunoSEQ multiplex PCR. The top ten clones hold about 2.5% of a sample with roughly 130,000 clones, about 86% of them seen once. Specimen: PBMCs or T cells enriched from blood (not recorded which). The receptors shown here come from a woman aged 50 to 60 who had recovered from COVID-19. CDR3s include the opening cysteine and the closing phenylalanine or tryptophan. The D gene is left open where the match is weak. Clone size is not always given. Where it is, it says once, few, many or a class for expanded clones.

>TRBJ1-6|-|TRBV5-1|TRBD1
CASSLRSRDSNSPLHF
TGCGCCAGCAGCTTGAGATCGCGGGACAGCAATTCACCCCTCCACTTT
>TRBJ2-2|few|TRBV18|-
CASSVGHPNTGELFF
TGTGCCAGCTCCGTAGGACACCCGAACACCGGGGAGCTGTTTTTT
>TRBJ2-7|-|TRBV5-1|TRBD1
CASSSGTDAYEQYF
TGCGCCAGCAGCTCCGGGACAGATGCCTACGAGCAGTACTTC
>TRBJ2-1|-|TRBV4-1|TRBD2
CASSPLKLADYNEQFF
TGCGCCAGCAGCCCTCTTAAACTAGCGGACTACAATGAGCAGTTCTTC
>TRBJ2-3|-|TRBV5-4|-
CASSLFTDTQYF
TGTGCCAGCAGCTTGTTCACTGATACGCAGTATTTT
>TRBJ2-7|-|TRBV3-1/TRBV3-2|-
CASSPGQNWDEQYF
TGTGCCAGCAGCCCCGGACAGAACTGGGACGAGCAGTACTTC
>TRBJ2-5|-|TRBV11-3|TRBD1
CASSLVGGETQYF
TGTGCCAGCAGCTTAGTAGGGGGCGAGACCCAGTACTTC
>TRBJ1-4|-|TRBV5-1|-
CASSQGDEKLFF
TGCGCCAGCTCCCAAGGGGATGAAAAACTGTTTTTT
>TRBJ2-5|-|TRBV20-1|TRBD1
CSASGDRNQETQYF
TGCAGTGCTAGTGGGGACAGAAACCAAGAGACCCAGTACTTC
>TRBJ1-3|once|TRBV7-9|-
CASSPGLEGGNTIYF
TGTGCCAGCAGCCCCGGGTTGGAGGGGGGAAACACCATATATTTT
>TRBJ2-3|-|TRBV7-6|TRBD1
CASSPSPRRQGGTDTQYF
TGTGCCAGCAGCCCCTCCCCCCGCCGGCAGGGGGGCACAGATACGCAGTATTTT